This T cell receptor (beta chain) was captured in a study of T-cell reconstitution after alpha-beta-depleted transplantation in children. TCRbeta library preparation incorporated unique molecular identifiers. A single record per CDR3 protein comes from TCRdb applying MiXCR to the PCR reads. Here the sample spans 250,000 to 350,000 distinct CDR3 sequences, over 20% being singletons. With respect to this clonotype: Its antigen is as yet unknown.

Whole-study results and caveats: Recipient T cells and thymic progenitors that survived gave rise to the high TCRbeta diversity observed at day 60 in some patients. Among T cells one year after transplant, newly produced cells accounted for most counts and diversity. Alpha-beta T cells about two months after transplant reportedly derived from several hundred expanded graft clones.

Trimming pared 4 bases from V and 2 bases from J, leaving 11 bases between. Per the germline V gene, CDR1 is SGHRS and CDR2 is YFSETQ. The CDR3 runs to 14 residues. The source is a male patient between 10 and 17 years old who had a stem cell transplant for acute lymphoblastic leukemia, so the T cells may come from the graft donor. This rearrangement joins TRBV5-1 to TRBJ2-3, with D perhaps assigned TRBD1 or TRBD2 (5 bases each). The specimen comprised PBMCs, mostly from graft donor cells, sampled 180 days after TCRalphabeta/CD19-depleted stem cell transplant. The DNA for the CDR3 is TGCGCCAGCAGCCGGGACGGGTCCACAGATACGCAGTATTTT. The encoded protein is CASSRDGSTDTQYF.